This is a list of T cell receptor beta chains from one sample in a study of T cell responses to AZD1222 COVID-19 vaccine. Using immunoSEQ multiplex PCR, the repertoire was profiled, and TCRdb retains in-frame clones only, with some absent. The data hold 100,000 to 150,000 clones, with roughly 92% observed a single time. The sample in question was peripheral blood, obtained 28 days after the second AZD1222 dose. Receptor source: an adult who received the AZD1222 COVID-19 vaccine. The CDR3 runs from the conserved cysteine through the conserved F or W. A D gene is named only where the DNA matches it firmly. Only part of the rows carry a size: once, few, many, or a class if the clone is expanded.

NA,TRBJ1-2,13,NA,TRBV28,CASSFEGLRGYTF,TGTGCCAGCAGTTTCGAGGGGCTACGTGGCTACACCTTC
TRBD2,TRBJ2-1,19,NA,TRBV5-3,CARSFWSSGKASSYNEQFF,TGTGCCAGAAGCTTCTGGAGTAGCGGGAAAGCGAGCTCCTACAATGAGCAGTTCTTC
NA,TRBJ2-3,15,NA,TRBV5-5,CASSLEQGRTDTQYF,TGTGCCAGCAGCTTGGAGCAGGGGCGCACAGATACGCAGTATTTT
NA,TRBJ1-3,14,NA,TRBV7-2,CASSSPGSGNTIYF,TGTGCCAGCAGCTCCCCAGGGTCTGGAAACACCATATATTTT
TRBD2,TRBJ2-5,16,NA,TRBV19,CASSTWTSGYQETQYF,TGTGCCAGTAGTACTTGGACTAGCGGGTACCAAGAGACCCAGTACTTC
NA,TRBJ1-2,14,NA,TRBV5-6,CASSLGGRESGYTF,TGTGCCAGCAGCTTGGGAGGCAGGGAGAGTGGCTACACCTTC
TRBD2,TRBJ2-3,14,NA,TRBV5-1,CASSEGLATDTQYF,TGCGCCAGCAGCGAAGGACTAGCTACAGATACGCAGTATTTT
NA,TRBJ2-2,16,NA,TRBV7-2,CASSLASGADTGELFF,TGTGCCAGCAGCTTAGCTTCCGGGGCGGACACCGGGGAGCTGTTTTTT
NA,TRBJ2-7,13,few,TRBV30,CAWSPGSSYEQYF,TGTGCCTGGAGTCCCGGGTCCTCCTACGAGCAGTACTTC
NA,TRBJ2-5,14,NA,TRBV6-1,CASSESPSRETQYF,TGTGCCAGCAGTGAATCCCCTAGTAGGGAGACCCAGTACTTC
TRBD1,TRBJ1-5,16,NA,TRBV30,CAWTAFGQGSNQPQHF,TGTGCCTGGACGGCCTTTGGACAGGGGTCCAATCAGCCCCAGCATTTT
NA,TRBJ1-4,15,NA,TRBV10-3,CAIRDPIEDGEKLFF,TGTGCCATCAGGGACCCCATAGAGGACGGTGAAAAACTGTTTTTT
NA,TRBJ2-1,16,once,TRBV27,CASSFGGRPPRNEQFF,TGTGCCAGCAGTTTTGGGGGACGGCCCCCTAGGAATGAGCAGTTCTTC
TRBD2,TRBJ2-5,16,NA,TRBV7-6,CASSSSVVAGGETQYF,TGTGCCAGCAGCTCCAGCGTGGTAGCGGGGGGAGAGACCCAGTACTTC